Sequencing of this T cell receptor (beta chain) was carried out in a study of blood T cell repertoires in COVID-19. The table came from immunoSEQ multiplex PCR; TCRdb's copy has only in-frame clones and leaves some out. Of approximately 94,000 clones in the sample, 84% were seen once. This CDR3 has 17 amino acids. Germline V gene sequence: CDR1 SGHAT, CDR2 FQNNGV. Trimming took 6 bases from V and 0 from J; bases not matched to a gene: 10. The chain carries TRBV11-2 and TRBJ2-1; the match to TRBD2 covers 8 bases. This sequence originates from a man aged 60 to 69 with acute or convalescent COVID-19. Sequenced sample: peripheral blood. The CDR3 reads CASRAGQRGSSYNEQFF. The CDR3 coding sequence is TGTGCCAGCAGGGCTGGCCAGCGGGGGAGCTCCTACAATGAGCAGTTCTTC.